This T cell receptor beta chain is from a study of Ad26.COV2.S vaccination and SARS-CoV-2 variants (dated by TCRdb to the early 2020s). Some background on the complete study: Donors in the vaccine arm were drawn from COV1001, a phase I-IIa trial of Ad26.COV2.S in healthy adults that was multicentre, randomized, double-blind and placebo-controlled. Ad26.COV2.S was administered intramuscularly at a dose of 5x10^10 or 1x10^11 viral particles, either as one shot or as two shots given 56 days apart. TCRbeta repertoire sequencing was used to assess the specificity and breadth of SARS-CoV-2-reactive T cell receptors after Ad26.COV2.S vaccination. A total of roughly 32 samples were included in the TCR-sequenced set, comprising some 20 Ad26.COV2.S vaccine recipients, 5 placebo recipients and 8 SARS-CoV-2 convalescent individuals. Trial participants were randomized into five groups of five: low-dose or high-dose Ad26.COV2.S given once or twice, or placebo on both occasions. Investigators did not know the trial group allocation while performing experiments and assessing outcomes.

Broad study findings and their caveats: The authors noted that total T cell responses may have been underestimated by the TCR breadth and depth analyses. Ad26.COV2.S recipients had higher spike-specific TCR breadth than placebo recipients (P = 0.0014). The study was not powered to compare responses between vaccine doses or regimens. After vaccination, spike-specific CD8+ and CD4+ T cell responses were reported to show substantial breadth. Vaccine and placebo recipients had similar non-spike TCR breadth, a finding consistent with the vaccine containing only spike.

In the case of this clone: It lacks a known antigen. The record has no base qualities; no much larger clone is one base away.

The treatment or condition label on this specimen signifies: roughly 19 received Ad26.COV2.S at low or high dose, single or two shots; 5 received placebo; per-sample allocation not given. For vaccine and placebo recipients, repertoires were sequenced using samples collected on day 63 after the first injection. In Cohort 1b, about 27 adults aged 18-55 years were enrolled at a single site in Boston, USA, between 29 July and 7 August 2020. Ad26.COV2.S consisted of a replication-incompetent adenovirus type 26 vector by which a prefusion-stabilized SARS-CoV-2 spike protein from the original Wuhan strain was expressed. The CDR3 has 15 amino acids, counting the end cysteine and phenylalanine. The retained sequence is limited to the CDR3, 45 bases, with the frame set at the first base. V is shortened by 0 bases, J by 6 bases, and the region joining them spans 14 bases. CDR1 and CDR2 (MNHEY, SVGAGI) derive from the germline V gene.

TCRbeta CDR3 regions were sequenced with the immunoSEQ Assay. After extraction, genomic DNA underwent amplification by bias-controlled multiplex PCR, followed by high-throughput sequencing. Under the source paper's analysis protocol: Collapsing and filtering of sequences were performed to quantify the absolute abundance of each unique TCRbeta CDR3 region. T cell fraction was estimated by normalizing TCRbeta template counts to usable DNA, which was measured by amplifying reference genes present in all nucleated cells. Repertoire TCRs were annotated as SARS-CoV-2-specific by exact matching of V gene, CDR3 amino acid sequence and J gene to a known reactive TCR set. The reference SARS-CoV-2 TCR set was derived from MIRA and filtered for enrichment in COVID-19-positive ImmuneCODE repertoires, a step that removed public or cross-reactive TCRs. Using the MIRA antigens, annotated TCRs were further analysed by specific ORF or by position within an ORF. Breadth was defined as the number of annotated unique rearrangements divided by the total number of unique productive rearrangements, and depth was defined as the summed frequency of the annotated unique rearrangements. Two-sided Wilcoxon rank-sum tests were used to compare TCR breadth between groups. TCRdb limited this immuneACCESS table to in-frame rearrangements with V and J called. A share of clones is missing; checked studies link under half to unresolved V genes, and the rest is unexplained. Clone size and the V and J calls come from that table; the DNA yielded D and trimming. The sample table records roughly 420,000 clones; 89% of these occur just once. Of the sample, 2.5% is held by the ten largest clones.

The V gene is TRBV6-5 and the J gene is TRBJ1-1; the D gene is perhaps TRBD1, from 6 matching bases. The receptor was derived from a person between 18 and 59 years old who received the Ad26.COV2.S COVID-19 vaccine or a placebo. Sample: peripheral blood, taken in a trial of Ad26.COV2.S vaccine versus placebo. CDR3 loop: CASSYSLGGAAEAFF. The DNA is TGTGCCAGCAGTTACTCGTTGGGGGGGGCCGCTGAAGCTTTCTTT.